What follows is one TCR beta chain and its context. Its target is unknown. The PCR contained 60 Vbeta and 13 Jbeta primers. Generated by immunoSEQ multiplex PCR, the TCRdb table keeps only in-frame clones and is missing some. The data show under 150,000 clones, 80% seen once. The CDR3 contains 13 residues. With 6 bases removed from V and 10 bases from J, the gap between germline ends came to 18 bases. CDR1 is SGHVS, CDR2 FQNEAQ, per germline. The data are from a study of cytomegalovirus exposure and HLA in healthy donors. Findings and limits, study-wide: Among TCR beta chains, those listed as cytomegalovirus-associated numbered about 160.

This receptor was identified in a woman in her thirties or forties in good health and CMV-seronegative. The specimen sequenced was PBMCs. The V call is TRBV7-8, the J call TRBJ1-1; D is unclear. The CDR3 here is CASRDEGLRGAFF. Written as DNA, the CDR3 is TGTGCCAGCAGAGACGAGGGCCTCCGGGGAGCTTTCTTT.